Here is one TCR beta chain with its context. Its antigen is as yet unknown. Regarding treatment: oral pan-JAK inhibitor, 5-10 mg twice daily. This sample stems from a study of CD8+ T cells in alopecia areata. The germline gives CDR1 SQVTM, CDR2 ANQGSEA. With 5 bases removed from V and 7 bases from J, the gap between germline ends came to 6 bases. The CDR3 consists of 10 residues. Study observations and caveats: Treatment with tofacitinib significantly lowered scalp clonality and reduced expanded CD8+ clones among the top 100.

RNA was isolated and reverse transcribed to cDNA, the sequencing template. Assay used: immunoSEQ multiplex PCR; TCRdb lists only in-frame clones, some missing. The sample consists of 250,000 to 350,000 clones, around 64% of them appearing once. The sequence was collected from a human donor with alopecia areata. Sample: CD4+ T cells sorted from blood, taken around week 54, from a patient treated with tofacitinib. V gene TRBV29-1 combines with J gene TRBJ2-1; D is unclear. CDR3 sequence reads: CSVHRNEQFF. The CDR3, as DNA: TGCAGCGTTCACAGAAATGAGCAGTTCTTC.